In this sample, the clone carrying this T cell receptor beta chain turned up a few times. The antigen is unknown. CDR1 and CDR2 (germline): SEHNR, FQNEAQ (reference sequence). The CDR3 extends over 14 amino acids. J lost 4 bases, V lost 5 bases, and 5 bases had no gene match. Library preparation (for TCRbeta) was performed with unique molecular identifiers. Each CDR3 protein is one row after TCRdb ran MiXCR on the PCR reads. The sample has around 960,000 distinct CDR3 sequences; about 29% are singletons. This entry comes from a study of T-cell reconstitution after alpha-beta-depleted transplantation in children. Regarding the study as a whole: Reportedly, roughly two months post-transplant, alpha-beta T cells arose from several hundred expanded graft clones.

The source was PBMCs, mostly from graft donor cells, collected 360 days after TCRalphabeta/CD19-depleted stem cell transplant. The receptor was isolated from a boy less than two years old who had a stem cell transplant for SCID, so the T cells may come from the graft donor. V usage is TRBV7-9 and J usage is TRBJ2-1, with 7 bases aligning to TRBD1. CDR3 residues: CASSRGQPYNEQFF. The CDR3 nucleotides read TGTGCCAGCAGCCGGGGACAGCCTTACAATGAGCAGTTCTTC.